These T cell receptor beta chains were read from a single sample in a study of T cells in Graves' hyperthyroidism and ophthalmopathy. MiXCR was run by TCRdb on the multiplex PCR reads, yielding one entry per CDR3 protein. The sample carries 450,000 to 700,000 distinct CDR3 sequences, 46% recorded once. The material sequenced was peripheral blood or thyroid tissue (not recorded which). These TCRs come from a woman between 18 and 29 years old with Graves' hyperthyroidism. The CDR3 runs from the conserved cysteine through the conserved F or W. Fields, in order: clone size, D gene, V gene, J gene, CDR3 protein, CDR3 DNA. D genes are given only for firm matches. Rows give clone size only sometimes, using once, few, many, or a class for an expanded clone.

many	.	TRBV9	TRBJ2-7	CASSLQGNEQYF	TGTGCCAGCAGCCTACAGGGCAACGAGCAGTACTTC
once	.	TRBV9	TRBJ2-5	CASSAGEQETQYF	TGTGCCAGCAGCGCGGGGGAGCAGGAGACCCAGTACTTC
.	TRBD1	TRBV15	TRBJ1-4	CATSTLTGVEKLFF	TGTGCCACCAGCACCCTCACAGGGGTGGAAAAACTGTTTTTT
many	.	TRBV7-2	TRBJ2-2	CASSLALRVADTGELFF	TGTGCCAGCAGCTTAGCGCTCAGGGTCGCTGACACCGGGGAGCTGTTTTTT
many	TRBD1	TRBV20-1	TRBJ1-2	CSARGDRSNYGYTF	TGCAGTGCTAGAGGGGACAGGTCCAACTATGGCTACACCTTC
.	TRBD1	TRBV20-1	TRBJ2-7	CSASIGGDYEQYF	TGCAGTGCTAGTATAGGGGGCGACTACGAGCAGTACTTC
.	TRBD1	TRBV7-3	TRBJ1-5	CASSLIGGGQPQHF	TGTGCCAGCAGCTTAATAGGGGGCGGCCAGCCCCAGCATTTT
.	TRBD1	TRBV19	TRBJ2-6	CASSTGVLTGANVLTF	TGTGCCAGTTCGACAGGGGTATTAACCGGGGCCAACGTCCTGACTTTC
many	TRBD2	TRBV7-2	TRBJ2-7	CASSQGLATTYEQYF	TGTGCCAGCAGCCAGGGACTAGCGACTACCTACGAGCAGTACTTC
.	.	TRBV12-3/TRBV12-4	TRBJ1-2	CASSPAGSNGYTF	TGTGCCAGCAGCCCGGCAGGGTCGAATGGCTACACCTTC
.	.	TRBV30	TRBJ1-6	CAWSGIGYNSPLHF	TGTGCCTGGAGCGGGATAGGATATAATTCACCCCTCCACTTT
few	TRBD1	TRBV7-2	TRBJ2-1	CASSPPGQGKQFF	TGTGCCAGCAGCCCTCCGGGACAGGGTAAGCAGTTCTTC
.	.	TRBV7-8	TRBJ1-5	CASSLVWGKSNQPQHF	TGTGCCAGCAGCTTAGTTTGGGGGAAAAGCAATCAGCCCCAGCATTTT
.	.	TRBV29-1	TRBJ1-2	CSVVVQEGNTF	TGCAGCGTAGTTGTACAGGAAGGAAACACCTTC
many	.	TRBV11-2	TRBJ2-2	CASIPPGTFTGELFF	TGTGCCAGCATTCCACCCGGGACTTTCACCGGGGAGCTGTTTTTT
.	TRBD1	TRBV5-1	TRBJ1-2	CASSFARDSGYTF	TGCGCCAGCAGCTTCGCCCGGGACAGTGGCTACACCTTC
.	TRBD1	TRBV12-5	TRBJ2-2	CASGHRGRTGELFF	TGTGCTAGTGGACACAGGGGTAGGACCGGGGAGCTGTTTTTT
many	TRBD2	TRBV12-3/TRBV12-4	TRBJ2-2	CASRGTSGTNTGELFF	TGTGCCAGCAGGGGGACTAGCGGGACGAACACCGGGGAGCTGTTTTTT
.	.	TRBV7-6	TRBJ1-1	CASSLGQSTTNEAFF	TGTGCCAGCAGCCTCGGACAGTCGACAACTAATGAAGCTTTCTTT
many	.	TRBV5-6	TRBJ1-2	CARAAETYGYTF	TGTGCTAGAGCGGCAGAGACCTATGGCTACACCTTC
.	.	TRBV5-4	TRBJ1-1	CASSQEGVWNTEAFF	TGTGCCAGCAGCCAAGAGGGGGTCTGGAACACTGAAGCTTTCTTT
many	TRBD1	TRBV15	TRBJ2-2	CATSRDRGRAGELFF	TGTGCCACCAGCAGAGACAGGGGGCGAGCCGGGGAGCTGTTTTTT
.	TRBD2	TRBV12-3/TRBV12-4	TRBJ2-4	CASREAGGVGDIQYF	TGTGCCAGCAGGGAAGCGGGGGGGGTGGGGGACATTCAGTACTTC
many	.	TRBV24-1	TRBJ1-1	CATSDAGIGTEAFF	TGTGCCACCAGTGACGCAGGGATAGGTACTGAAGCTTTCTTT
many	.	TRBV10-3	TRBJ1-1	CAISARGAGTEAFF	TGTGCCATCAGTGCTCGGGGGGCGGGCACTGAAGCTTTCTTT
many	TRBD1	TRBV10-1	TRBJ2-5	CASSEDRAETQYF	TGCGCCAGCAGTGAAGACAGGGCCGAGACCCAGTACTTC
many	.	TRBV11-2	TRBJ1-3	CASRQRAGNTIYF	TGTGCCAGCAGACAGAGGGCTGGAAACACCATATATTTT
few	TRBD1	TRBV7-9	TRBJ2-7	CASSLQGASEQYF	TGTGCCAGCAGTTTACAGGGGGCGAGCGAGCAGTACTTC
many	.	TRBV12-3/TRBV12-4	TRBJ1-1	CASSLAPMNTEAFF	TGTGCCAGCAGTTTAGCGCCGATGAACACTGAAGCTTTCTTT
.	.	TRBV25-1	TRBJ1-2	CASSEVGARGYTF	TGTGCCAGCAGTGAAGTGGGTGCGAGGGGCTACACCTTC
many	.	TRBV7-3	TRBJ2-2	CASRSGNTGELFF	TGTGCCAGCAGATCAGGGAACACCGGGGAGCTGTTTTTT
.	TRBD1	TRBV7-3	TRBJ2-5	CASSLDRVQTQYF	TGTGCCAGCAGCTTAGACAGGGTACAGACCCAGTACTTC